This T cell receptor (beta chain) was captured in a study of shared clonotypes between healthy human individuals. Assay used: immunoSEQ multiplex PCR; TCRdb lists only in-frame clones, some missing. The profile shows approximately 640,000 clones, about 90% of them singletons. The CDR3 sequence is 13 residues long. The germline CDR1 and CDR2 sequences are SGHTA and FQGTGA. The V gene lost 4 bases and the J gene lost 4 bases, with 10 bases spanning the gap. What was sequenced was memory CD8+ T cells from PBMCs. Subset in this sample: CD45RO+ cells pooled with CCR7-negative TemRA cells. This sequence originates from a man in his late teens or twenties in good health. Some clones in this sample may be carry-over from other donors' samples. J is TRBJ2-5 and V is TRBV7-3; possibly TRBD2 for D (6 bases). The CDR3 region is CASSSEGRETQYF. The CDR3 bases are TGTGCCAGCAGCTCGGAGGGCCGAGAGACCCAGTACTTC.